The clone carrying this T cell receptor (beta chain) was recorded a few times. Its cognate antigen is unknown. This entry is derived from a study of beta chain features in type 1 diabetes. Study results and caveats: Reads derived from cDNA could over-represent cells showing high TCR expression. Fewer insertions but more deletions were seen at VDJ junctions in type 1 diabetes patients.

Sorted cells reached over 95% purity in every population. V lost 4 bases to trimming and J lost 0 bases, with 10 bases between them. CDR1 and CDR2 from the germline V gene are MNHNS and SASEGT. The CDR3 is 15 amino acids. Sequenced material consisted of expressed TCRB transcripts (all of the isolated RNA was reverse transcribed). Only in-frame clones appear in the TCRdb table, and some are missing; sequencing was by immunoSEQ multiplex PCR. The table records 850,000 to 900,000 clones, roughly 15% of them present only once. The sample was naive CD4+ T cells from blood. The chain uses TRBV6-1 and TRBJ2-1; D is ambiguous. The receptor comes from a woman between 18 and 29 years old in good health. CDR3 DNA: TGTGCCAGCAGTGGAGACTTCCTCTCCTACAATGAGCAGTTCTTC. Translation: CASSGDFLSYNEQFF.